One sample yielded the 28 T cell receptor beta chains listed below, sequenced in a study of tissue T cells after allogeneic stem cell transplantation (dated by TCRdb to between 2021 and 2024). The time point label here, explained by the study, means: mouse harvest day 7 after allogeneic transplant. Mouse grafts consisting of 10^7 T-cell-depleted bone marrow cells combined with 10^6 splenic CD5+ T cells were administered by tail vein injection. The receptor library was made with the immunoSEQ multiplex PCR assay. Imported from immuneACCESS, the table was reduced by TCRdb to in-frame sequences with V and J called. These copies leave out some clones; in studies compared against another copy, an unresolved V gene accounts for under half, and the cause of the remainder is not known. The sample yields 4,900 or so clones; just over 50% were counted once. The ten largest clones represent around 8.8% of the sample.

Sequencing was done on a sample of gut tissue. These receptors all stem from a female BALB/c mouse given C57BL/6 T cells with graft-versus-host disease after an allogeneic hematopoietic cell transplant.

Regarding this clone: Gene names are the mouse ones. The read halts 1 residue ahead of the CDR3 end, with the missing end drawn from the germline J gene. The V and J genes are TRBV1 and TRBJ1-2, with 11 bases fitting TRBD1. The length of the CDR3 is 15 residues. The germline V gene has CDR1 NSQYPW and CDR2 LRSPGD (reference sequence). V was clipped by 3 bases and J by 2 bases; unmatched bases: 2. CDR3 loop: CTCSARDRGNSDYTF. The covered CDR3 bases are TGCACCTGCAGTGCCAGGGACAGGGGGAACTCCGACTACACC.

This clone appeared once. The gene names here belong to mouse. Read coverage stops 1 residue before the CDR3 terminus; the germline J gene supplies the remainder. The chain is built from TRBV16 and TRBJ1-1; 7 nucleotides match TRBD1. Germline-derived CDR1 and CDR2 are SGHSA and FRNQAP. This CDR3 has 14 amino acids. After removal of 3 bases from V and 0 bases from J, the junction contained 1 base not matched to a gene. Here the CDR3 reads CASSFQGANTEVFF. The sequenced CDR3 bases are TGTGCAAGCAGCTTTCAGGGGGCAAACACAGAAGTCTTC.

In its sample, this clone was seen a few times. The gene names here belong to mouse. The CDR3 extends 1 residue past the end of the read, so its final part is completed from the germline J gene. The chain recombines TRBV26 with TRBJ1-2, with TRBD1 as a possible D gene (5 bases). CDR1 is KGHPV, CDR2 FQNQEV, per germline (reference sequence). The CDR3 loop spans 13 amino acids. V shed 3 bases and J shed 2 bases, with 7 bases lying between them. The covered CDR3 bases are TGTGCCAGCAGTCTCGGGGGGAACTCCGACTACACC. This sequence encodes CASSLGGNSDYT. The whole CDR3 sequence is CASSLGGNSDYTF.

Comment on this clone: The gene symbols are mouse symbols. Coverage ceases 1 residue before the CDR3 finishes, and the germline J gene fills in the end. The chain joins TRBV26 to TRBJ2-3; 13 nucleotides align to TRBD2. CDR3 length equals 17 residues. The germline gives CDR1 KGHPV, CDR2 FQNQEV (reference sequence). Losses at the gene ends were 1 base for V and 3 bases for J; bases not matched to a gene: 4. The covered CDR3 bases are TGTGCCAGCAGTCTGTGGGACTGGGGGGGTGTCGCAGAAACGCTGTAT. This translates into CASSLWDWGGVAETLY. The whole CDR3 protein is CASSLWDWGGVAETLYF.

Of note for this clone: All gene names here are mouse names. Here the CDR3 reads CASSFDGNSDYTF. Partial CDR3 DNA: TGTGCCAGCAGCTTCGACGGTAACTCCGACTACACC. The V and J genes are TRBV3 and TRBJ1-2; D uncertain. The read stops 1 residue short of the end of the CDR3; the missing end is completed from the germline J gene. Germline V gene lookup returns CDR1 SNHLY and CDR2 FYNGKV (reference sequence). Trimming pared 3 bases from V and 2 bases from J, leaving 7 bases between. The CDR3 runs 13 residues.

Regarding this clone: The gene names here belong to mouse. The read stops 1 residue short of the end of the CDR3; the missing end is completed from the germline J gene. The chain couples TRBV2 to TRBJ1-1; D might be TRBD1 (5 bases). V was clipped by 2 bases and J by 7 bases, with 11 bases between them. The CDR3 is made up of 13 amino acids. Germline V lookup: CDR1 LGHNA, CDR2 YSYQKL. CDR3 DNA (partial): TGTGCCAGCAGCCAAAAGACAGAATTAGAAGTCTTC. Protein: CASSQKTELEVF. The whole CDR3 is CASSQKTELEVFF.

Worth noting for this clone: The genes are named according to mouse. The read halts 1 residue ahead of the CDR3 end, with the missing end drawn from the germline J gene. The gene calls are TRBV3 and TRBJ1-4; D remains unclear. CDR1 is SNHLY, CDR2 FYNGKV, per germline (reference sequence). The CDR3 is made up of 14 amino acids. The V end lost 1 base, the J end lost 1 base, and 4 bases lay between the germline ends. Incomplete CDR3 DNA: TGTGCCAGCAGCTTAGACAGTTCCAACGAAAGATTATTT. Protein product: CASSLDSSNERLF. From start to end, the CDR3 is CASSLDSSNERLFF.

This clone appeared a few times. Gene names follow the mouse nomenclature. The DNA ends 1 residue before the CDR3 does, and the rest of the CDR3 is filled in from the germline J gene. The genes are TRBV26 and TRBJ2-7, with D perhaps TRBD1 (6 bases). Germline V gives CDR1 KGHPV, CDR2 FQNQEV (reference sequence). Trimming pared 3 bases from V and 2 bases from J, leaving 8 bases between. There are 13 residues in the CDR3. The sequenced CDR3 bases are TGTGCCAGCAGTCTAACAGGGCCCTATGAACAGTAC. Translating it yields CASSLTGPYEQY. The full CDR3 protein reads CASSLTGPYEQYF.

About this clone: Mouse gene names apply. The CDR3 goes on 1 residue after the read ends, and that part is filled in from the germline J gene. This chain connects TRBV3 to TRBJ1-4, with unresolved D. The ends were cut back, 5 bases at V and 0 bases at J, with 7 bases in the middle. The germline CDR1 and CDR2 sequences are SNHLY and FYNGKV (reference sequence). The CDR3 totals 14 residues. The chain's CDR3 is CASSRHLSNERLFF. The sequenced CDR3 bases are TGTGCCAGCAGCCGACACCTTTCCAACGAAAGATTATTT.

On this clone itself: Any gene name here is a mouse gene name. The CDR3 is cut off 1 residue early in the read; its end comes from the germline J gene. This chain uses TRBV26 with TRBJ1-1; TRBD1 might be the D (5 bases). Trimming took off 1 base at V and 0 bases at J, with 15 bases between the two ends. The CDR3 contains 17 residues. Germline CDR1 KGHPV, CDR2 FQNQEV (reference sequence). Partial CDR3 DNA: TGTGCCAGCAGTCTGTTTCCAGGGAAGCAGGCAAACACAGAAGTCTTC. It encodes CASSLFPGKQANTEVF. The full CDR3 sequence reads CASSLFPGKQANTEVFF.

This clone was detected a few times. All gene names here are mouse names. The DNA read from the CDR3 is TGCTCCAGCAGTCCGGGACTGGGGGCCTATGAACAGTAC. As protein: CSSSPGLGAYEQY. The CDR3 as a whole reads CSSSPGLGAYEQYF. The chain is built from TRBV23 and TRBJ2-7; the DNA was not used to check the table's D call, TRBD2. The CDR3 goes on 1 residue after the read ends, and that part is filled in from the germline J gene. Germline CDR1 KGHTA, CDR2 FQNQQP. The CDR3 is 14 residues long.

On this clone itself: The listed genes are named as in mouse. The read ends 1 residue shy of where the CDR3 ends; the end is completed using the germline J gene. The chain joins TRBV1 to TRBJ1-2; TRBD1 is a possible D gene (6 bases). The CDR3 is 14 residues long. Between the trimmed V and J ends, which lost 3 bases and 0 bases, there was a span of 8 bases. Germline CDR1 and CDR2: NSQYPW and LRSPGD (reference sequence). CDR3 sequence: CTCSARQANSDYTF. The DNA read from the CDR3 is TGCACCTGCAGTGCCCGACAGGCAAACTCCGACTACACC.

Comment on this clone: Genes and germline come from the mouse. The read gets to within 1 residue of the CDR3 end, and the germline J gene fills in the rest. The V call is TRBV26, the J call TRBJ2-5; D gene unclear. The V gene's germline CDR1 is KGHPV and CDR2 FQNQEV (reference sequence). The V end was cut by 1 base, the J end by 0 bases, with 5 bases between. The CDR3 contains 14 residues. CDR3: CASSLWINQDTQYF. The sequenced part of the CDR3 DNA is TGTGCCAGCAGTCTGTGGATTAACCAAGACACCCAGTAC.

Comments on this clone: Genes here carry mouse names. The CDR3 goes on 1 residue after the read ends, and that part is filled in from the germline J gene. V is TRBV23 and J is TRBJ1-4; the table gives TRBD1 as D, unverified against the DNA. Germline V gene lookup returns CDR1 KGHTA and CDR2 FQNQQP. There are 15 residues in the CDR3. The DNA read from the CDR3 is TGCTCCAGCAGTCAATTCACAGGGGCCAACGAAAGATTATTT. Residues: CSSSQFTGANERLF. The CDR3 in its entirety is CSSSQFTGANERLFF.

About this clone itself: Gene names are the mouse ones. Read coverage stops 1 residue before the CDR3 terminus; the germline J gene supplies the remainder. This chain connects TRBV26 to TRBJ2-5, with 10 nucleotides matching TRBD2. Germline lookup yields CDR1 KGHPV and CDR2 FQNQEV (reference sequence). V trimming: 4 bases; J trimming: 0 bases; junction bases outside the gene matches: 10. The CDR3 loop spans 18 amino acids. CDR3 DNA (partial): TGTGCCAGCAGTCCCCCGGGACTGGGGACCCTTAACCAAGACACCCAGTAC. Protein: CASSPPGLGTLNQDTQY. The CDR3 reads in full as CASSPPGLGTLNQDTQYF.

This clone showed up just once. Mouse names are used for the genes. The read falls 1 residue short of the CDR3 end, and the missing part is taken from the germline J gene. The rearrangement uses TRBV26 and TRBJ2-1, with D unclear. Trimming removed 4 bases from V and 7 bases from J, with 5 bases in between. This CDR3 region has 11 residues. Per germline, CDR1 KGHPV and CDR2 FQNQEV (reference sequence). The covered CDR3 bases are TGTGCCAGCAGTCACCAGGCTGAGCAGTTC. Encoded protein: CASSHQAEQF. The CDR3 as a whole reads CASSHQAEQFF.

The sample holds a few counts of this clone. Gene labels here are mouse ones. CDR3 DNA (partial): TGTGCAAGCAGCTCCTCGCTGGGGGGTAGTGCAGAAACGCTGTAT. As protein: CASSSSLGGSAETLY. The full CDR3 is CASSSSLGGSAETLYF. The rearrangement uses TRBV16 and TRBJ2-3; TRBD2 agrees at 8 bases. The read terminates 1 residue before the CDR3 end, so the remaining end is supplied by the germline J gene. Germline loops: CDR1 SGHSA, CDR2 FRNQAP. J gave up 0 bases and V 4 bases, and 6 bases lay outside the gene matches. The CDR3 covers 16 residues.

This clone was counted a few times. All gene names here are mouse names. The read ends 1 residue early relative to the CDR3; the germline J gene fills the gap. The V gene is TRBV19, the J gene TRBJ1-5; no clear D. Trimming removed 3 bases at V and 0 bases at J, with 10 bases between. From germline, CDR1 is FNHDT and CDR2 SITEND (reference sequence). The CDR3 is made up of 15 amino acids. This CDR3 reads CASSTGPYNNQAPLF. CDR3 DNA (partial): TGTGCCAGCAGTACCGGGCCTTATAACAACCAGGCTCCGCTT.

As for this clone: The gene names here belong to mouse. The read terminates 1 residue ahead of where the CDR3 ends, so the germline J gene completes it. This chain joins TRBV16 and TRBJ2-7, with 9 bases that match TRBD1. The CDR3 is made up of 12 amino acids. The V and J ends lost 3 bases and 7 bases, in that order; junction bases with no gene match: 1. Germline CDR1 is SGHSA and CDR2 is FRNQAP. CDR3 sequence reads: CASSLDRGEQYF. The sequenced part of the CDR3 DNA is TGTGCAAGCAGCTTGGACAGGGGCGAACAGTAC. Full variable domain (rest looked up from reference TRBV16 and TRBJ2-7): NAGVIQTPRHKVTGKGQEATLWCEPISGHSAVFWYRQTIVQGLEFLTYFRNQAPIDDSGMPKERFSAQMPNQSHSTLKIQSTQPQDSAVYLCASSLDRGEQYFGPGTRLTVL.

Of note for this clone: The gene names given are mouse names. The read is 1 residue too short to cover the CDR3 end, so that end is filled in from the germline J gene. The J gene is TRBJ2-5, the V gene TRBV13-1; TRBD2 matches at 13 bases. J gave up 6 bases and V 3 bases, and 4 bases lay outside the gene matches. CDR3 size: 15 residues. Germline CDR1 is NSHNY and CDR2 is SYGAGN. The sequenced part of the CDR3 DNA is TGTGCCAGCAGTGGGACTGGGGGGGCGCGCGACACCCAGTAC. Its translation is CASSGTGGARDTQY. The full CDR3 reads CASSGTGGARDTQYF.

Remarks on this clone: Genes here carry mouse names. The read ends 1 residue early relative to the CDR3; the germline J gene fills the gap. The gene calls are TRBV26 and TRBJ2-5; no firm D call. This CDR3 spans 15 amino acids. Germline V CDR1 and CDR2: KGHPV, FQNQEV (reference sequence). V lost 2 bases and J 0 bases, leaving 9 bases between the germline ends. The covered CDR3 bases are TGTGCCAGCAGTCTGAACACTATTAACCAAGACACCCAGTAC. This sequence encodes CASSLNTINQDTQY. The whole CDR3 reads CASSLNTINQDTQYF.

A remark on this clone: The germline and genes are mouse ones. From the germline J gene comes the end of the CDR3, since the read stops 1 residue before it. The V call is TRBV31, the J call TRBJ1-2, with D unclear. Germline CDR1 reads GKSSPN; CDR2 reads SITVG. The CDR3 is made up of 11 amino acids. V lost 1 base and J lost 2, with 2 bases in between. This CDR3 is CAWSQNSDYTF. CDR3 DNA, as far as it was read: TGTGCCTGGAGTCAGAACTCCGACTACACC.

Concerning this clone itself: Mouse gene names and germline throughout. With the read ending 1 residue before the CDR3 end, the germline J gene is used to fill in that end. This sequence joins TRBV23 and TRBJ2-2; TRBD2, the table's D call, was not compared with the DNA. Germline V gives CDR1 KGHTA, CDR2 FQNQQP. CDR3 size: 13 residues. Incomplete CDR3 DNA: TGCTCCAGCAGGGCCGGGGGGCCCGGGCAGCTCTAC. Protein: CSSRAGGPGQLY. The CDR3 in its entirety is CSSRAGGPGQLYF.

A note on this clone: Genes and germline are mouse. The read finishes 1 residue shy of the CDR3 end, and the germline J gene is used to complete it. The genes are TRBV3 and TRBJ1-2; 7 bases line up with TRBD1. With V trimmed by 3 bases and J by 1 base, 2 bases remained unmatched. The CDR3 contains 14 residues. Looked up from germline, CDR1 is SNHLY and CDR2 is FYNGKV (reference sequence). The chain's CDR3 is CASSLTGKNSDYTF. The part of the CDR3 DNA that was read is TGTGCCAGCAGCTTGACAGGGAAAAACTCCGACTACACC.

A word on this clone: Gene names denote mouse genes. Read coverage stops 1 residue before the CDR3 terminus; the germline J gene supplies the remainder. This chain joins TRBV3 and TRBJ1-1, with 7 bases identical to TRBD1. The CDR3 length is 14 residues. Germline V gene sequence: CDR1 SNHLY, CDR2 FYNGKV (reference sequence). V trimming: 5 bases; J trimming: 4 bases; junction bases outside the gene matches: 7. CDR3 region: CASSLQGKSTEVFF. CDR3 DNA (partial): TGTGCCAGCAGCCTACAGGGGAAGAGCACAGAAGTCTTC. Combining the CDR3 with reference TRBV3 and TRBJ1-1 gives the whole variable domain GPKVLQIPSHQIIDMGQMVTLNCDPVSNHLYFYWYKQILGQQMEFLVNFYNGKVMEKSKLFKDQFSVERPDGSYFTLKIQPTALEDSAVYFCASSLQGKSTEVFFGKGTRLTVV.

This clone was seen a handful of times. Gene names are the mouse ones. Sequencing ends 1 residue short of the CDR3 end; the germline J gene provides the rest. The J gene is TRBJ2-7, the V gene TRBV4, with D unclear. This CDR3 region has 12 residues. V was trimmed by 4 bases and J by 2 bases, leaving 6 bases between them. Germline assignment: CDR1 LGHDT and CDR2 YNNKQL (reference sequence). The CDR3 region is CASSSGAYEQYF. CDR3 DNA (partial): TGTGCCAGCAGCTCCGGGGCCTATGAACAGTAC.

This clone was seen more than once but under ten times. Any gene name here is a mouse gene name. The read terminates 1 residue ahead of where the CDR3 ends, so the germline J gene completes it. The V and J genes are TRBV3 and TRBJ2-7; TRBD1 aligns across 10 bases. This CDR3 comprises 13 residues. From germline, CDR1 is SNHLY and CDR2 FYNGKV (reference sequence). The V segment lost 5 bases and the J segment 7 bases; nucleotides outside the gene matches: 5. CDR3 amino acids: CASSIPGQGEQYF. Incomplete CDR3 DNA: TGTGCCAGCAGCATCCCGGGACAGGGGGAACAGTAC.

Worth noting for this clone: Germline and genes here are mouse. The read falls 1 residue short of the CDR3 end, and the missing part is taken from the germline J gene. The J gene is TRBJ1-2, the V gene TRBV3; D gene ambiguous. V was shortened by 6 bases and J by 0 bases, with 5 bases between the two germline ends. The CDR3 is made up of 12 amino acids. The germline gives CDR1 SNHLY, CDR2 FYNGKV (reference sequence). CDR3 bases read: TGTGCCAGCAGACAAGCAAACTCCGACTACACC. This gives the protein CASRQANSDYT. The entire CDR3 sequence reads CASRQANSDYTF. Full variable domain (missing parts from reference TRBV3 and TRBJ1-2): GPKVLQIPSHQIIDMGQMVTLNCDPVSNHLYFYWYKQILGQQMEFLVNFYNGKVMEKSKLFKDQFSVERPDGSYFTLKIQPTALEDSAVYFCASRQANSDYTFGSGTRLLVI.